The source of this T cell receptor beta chain is a study of T-cell memory formation after mild COVID-19. Study-wide background: Among the donors, TCR clusters were largely specific to each donor.

TCRdb passed the 5' RACE reads through MiXCR, listing each CDR3 protein once. The sample contains 210,000 or so distinct CDR3 sequences, approximately 10% of which appear only once. Study results and caveats: Later expanders leaned CD4+, whereas clones that contracted between day 15 and 85 were balanced CD4/CD8.

Concerning this clonotype itself: What it binds is unknown.

Source material: PBMCs or a T cell subset sorted from them (not recorded which). This receptor was obtained from a man aged 18-30 years who had mild COVID-19 (a few samples of this study predate the infection). Cell type and time point are not known.

DNA of the CDR3: TGTGCCAGCAGCTTAAATACAGGGGGAGCTTTCTTT. Translated, it gives CASSLNTGGAFF. The chain couples TRBV7-2 to TRBJ1-1, with 8 positions matching TRBD1. After removal of 2 bases from V and 10 bases from J, the junction contained 3 bases not matched to a gene. The CDR3 has 12 amino acids. Germline V gene sequence: CDR1 SGHTA, CDR2 FQGNSA.